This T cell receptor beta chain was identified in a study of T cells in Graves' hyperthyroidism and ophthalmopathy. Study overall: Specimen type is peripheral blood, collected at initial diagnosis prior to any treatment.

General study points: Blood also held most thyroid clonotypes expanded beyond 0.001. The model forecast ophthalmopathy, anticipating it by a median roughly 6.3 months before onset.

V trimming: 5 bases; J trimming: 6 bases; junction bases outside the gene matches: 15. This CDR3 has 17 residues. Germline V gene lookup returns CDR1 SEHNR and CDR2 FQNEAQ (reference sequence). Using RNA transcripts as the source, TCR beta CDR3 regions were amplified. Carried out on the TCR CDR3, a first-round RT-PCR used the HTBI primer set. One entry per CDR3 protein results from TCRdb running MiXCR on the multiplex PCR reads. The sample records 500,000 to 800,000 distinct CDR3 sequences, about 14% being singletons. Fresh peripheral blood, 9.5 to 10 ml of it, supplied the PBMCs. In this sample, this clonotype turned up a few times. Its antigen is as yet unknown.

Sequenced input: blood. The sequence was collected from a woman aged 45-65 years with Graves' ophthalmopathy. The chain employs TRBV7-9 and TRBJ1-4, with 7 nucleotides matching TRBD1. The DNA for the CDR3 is TGTGCCAGCAGCCCTGCGGGACAGCGAAGGAGGCATGAAAAACTGTTTTTT. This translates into CASSPAGQRRRHEKLFF. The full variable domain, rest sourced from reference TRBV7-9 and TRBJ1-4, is DTGVSQNPRHKITKRGQNVTFRCDPISEHNRLYWYRQTLGQGPEFLTYFQNEAQLEKSRLLSDRFSAERPKGSFSTLEIQRTEQGDSAMYLCASSPAGQRRRHEKLFFGSGTQLSVL.